These 17 T cell receptor beta chains share one sample of origin, sequenced in a study of cytomegalovirus exposure and HLA in healthy donors. Use of 60 Vbeta and 13 Jbeta primers characterized the PCR. Sequencing was performed with immunoSEQ multiplex PCR; in TCRdb, only in-frame clones are kept and a portion is missing. The sample consists of around 180,000 clones, more than 75% of them appearing once. Sequenced input: PBMCs. The receptors were gathered from a woman aged 45-65 years in good health and CMV-seronegative.

V and J are TRBV29-1 and TRBJ1-1; 9 nucleotides match TRBD1. Trimming at V came to 6 bases and at J to 8 bases, leaving 7 bases not matched to a gene. Germline values: CDR1 SQVTM, CDR2 ANQGSEA. The CDR3 totals 12 residues. In DNA form, the CDR3 reads TGCAGCGTGAGGACAGGGGACCCCGAAGCTTTCTTT. Translation gives CSVRTGDPEAFF.

The rearrangement links TRBV6-5 to TRBJ2-2; 8 bases are a match to TRBD2. This CDR3 is built from 14 residues. The V gene end was trimmed by 2 bases and the J gene end by 5 bases; junction bases not matched to a gene: 1. The germline V gene has CDR1 MNHEY and CDR2 SVGAGI. The DNA for the CDR3 is TGTGCCAGCAGTTACCGGGGGGGGACCGGGGAGCTGTTTTTT. It specifies CASSYRGGTGELFF.

The V gene is TRBV9, the J gene TRBJ2-1, with a tentative D call TRBD2 (6 bases). The CDR3 length is 14 residues. V was clipped by 3 bases and J by 6 bases, with 13 bases between them. Per germline, CDR1 SGDLS and CDR2 YYNGEE. CDR3 in DNA: TGTGCCAGCAGCGCCAGACTAGGGTCCAATGAGCAGTTCTTC. Its translation: CASSARLGSNEQFF.

This chain connects TRBV7-9 to TRBJ2-6; D might be TRBD2 (5 bases). CDR1 SEHNR and CDR2 FQNEAQ come from the germline V gene (reference sequence). There are 15 residues in the CDR3. The germline V and J ends were trimmed by 5 bases and 0 bases, with 8 bases remaining between them. This chain's CDR3 is CASSQRSSGANVLTF. The CDR3 DNA reads TGTGCCAGCAGCCAGCGGAGCTCTGGGGCCAACGTCCTGACTTTC.

This clone showed up just once. The V and J genes are TRBV7-2 and TRBJ2-7; no definite D call. The germline V gene encodes CDR1 SGHTA and CDR2 FQGNSA. V gave up 1 base and J gave up 2 bases, with 6 bases separating them. This CDR3 comprises 13 residues. The CDR3 region is CASSLGAPYEQYF. CDR3 nucleotide sequence: TGTGCCAGCAGCTTAGGGGCACCCTACGAGCAGTACTTC.

The rearrangement links TRBV6-4 to TRBJ2-1, with unresolved D. This CDR3 contains 15 residues. Trimming pared 2 bases from V and 3 bases from J, leaving 11 bases between. Looked up from germline, CDR1 is MRHNA and CDR2 is SNTAGT. The chain's CDR3 is CASSDERIGYNEQFF. CDR3 DNA sequence: TGTGCCAGCAGTGACGAGCGAATCGGCTACAATGAGCAGTTCTTC.

This clone was seen only a few times. The rearrangement links TRBV6-5 to TRBJ2-7, with TRBD1 identical over 9 bases. This CDR3 comprises 13 residues. Germline V gives CDR1 MNHEY, CDR2 SVGAGI. J gave up 3 bases and V 8 bases, and 5 bases lay outside the gene matches. CDR3 bases: TGTGCCAGCTCCCGGGACAGGGTCTACGAGCAGTACTTC. It codes for CASSRDRVYEQYF.

This clone was detected a few times. The chain uses TRBV4-2 and TRBJ1-1, with 8 bases that match TRBD1. The J segment lost 9 bases and the V segment lost 4 bases, leaving 13 bases of the junction unmatched. This CDR3 spans 15 amino acids. Germline CDR1 and CDR2: LGHNA and YNFKEQ. CDR3 residues: CASSPVTGVGPKAFF. The CDR3 DNA sequence: TGTGCCAGCAGCCCGGTGACAGGGGTCGGACCTAAAGCTTTCTTT.

This sequence joins TRBV7-6 and TRBJ1-6, with a possible D match to TRBD1 (5 bases). V was clipped by 4 bases and J by 8 bases, with 15 bases between them. This CDR3 contains 15 residues. Germline V gene data show CDR1 as SGHVS and CDR2 as FNYEAQ. This chain's CDR3 is CASSSLRQSHSPLHF. The DNA for the CDR3 is TGTGCCAGCAGCTCGTTGAGACAGTCCCATTCACCCCTCCACTTT.

This sequence joins TRBV9 and TRBJ2-3; 13 bases fit TRBD2. This CDR3 region has 16 residues. V lost 5 bases to trimming and J lost 2 bases; unmatched junction nucleotides: 5. Germline CDR1 and CDR2: SGDLS and YYNGEE. The CDR3 DNA follows: TGTGCCAGCAGTACCGGACTAGCGGGGGCCACAGATACGCAGTATTTT. Translation gives CASSTGLAGATDTQYF.

The chain has TRBV27 and TRBJ2-1, with TRBD2 as a possible D gene (6 bases). The V end was cut by 11 bases, the J end by 2 bases, with 13 bases between. The CDR3 length is 13 residues. Germline loops: CDR1 MNHEY, CDR2 SMNVEV (reference sequence). For the CDR3, the DNA is TGTGCCCTTGGGGGGAGAGCCTACAATGAGCAGTTCTTC. Translating it yields CALGGRAYNEQFF.

The chain has TRBV28 and TRBJ2-7; no definite D call. The CDR3 covers 14 residues. Trimming cost V 6 bases and J 3 bases, with 15 bases left between them. Germline V gene sequence: CDR1 MDHEN, CDR2 SYDVKM. The CDR3, as DNA: TGTGCCAGCAGCCCCGTAGGTCGAGGCTACGAGCAGTACTTC. Its translation: CASSPVGRGYEQYF.

The gene calls are TRBV29-1 and TRBJ2-1, with 8 bases fitting TRBD1. The ends lost 7 bases at V and 6 bases at J; junction bases unmatched: 2. This CDR3 spans 11 amino acids. Looked up from germline, CDR1 is SQVTM and CDR2 is ANQGSEA. This CDR3 reads CSADRGNEQFF. In nucleotides, the CDR3 is TGCAGCGCAGACAGGGGCAATGAGCAGTTCTTC.

V gene TRBV27 combines with J gene TRBJ2-6, with D hard to call. The CDR3 totals 13 residues. The germline gives CDR1 MNHEY, CDR2 SMNVEV (reference sequence). The V end lost 9 bases, the J end lost 0 bases, and 6 bases lay between the germline ends. The CDR3 spells CASRSSGANVLTF. For the CDR3, the DNA is TGTGCCAGTAGAAGCTCTGGGGCCAACGTCCTGACTTTC.

The chain recombines TRBV5-1 with TRBJ2-2, with 8 bases matching TRBD2. The CDR3 extends over 19 amino acids. Looked up from germline, CDR1 is SGHRS and CDR2 is YFSETQ. The trim removed 1 base at V and 1 base at J, leaving 12 bases unmatched. CDR3 residues: CASSLTSVLAGLNTGELFF. DNA of the CDR3: TGCGCCAGCAGCTTGACGTCAGTTTTAGCGGGACTGAACACCGGGGAGCTGTTTTTT.

This sequence joins TRBV7-2 and TRBJ1-1; 7 nucleotides align to TRBD1. Germline V gene lookup returns CDR1 SGHTA and CDR2 FQGNSA. There are 12 residues in the CDR3. J gave up 10 bases and V 5 bases, and 7 bases lay outside the gene matches. CDR3 nucleotide sequence: TGTGCCAGCAGCCGGGACAGCCTTGGAGCTTTCTTT. This encodes CASSRDSLGAFF.

Here the CDR3 reads CASSLAVAQGEFF. In DNA, the CDR3 is TGTGCCAGCAGCTTAGCGGTGGCCCAGGGGGAGTTCTTC. This sequence joins TRBV7-8 and TRBJ2-1, with 7 bases aligning to TRBD1. The V gene's germline CDR1 is SGHVS and CDR2 FQNEAQ. The V gene end was trimmed by 0 bases and the J gene end by 14 bases; junction bases not matched to a gene: 7. The CDR3 contains 13 residues.